There are a few counts of the clone carrying this T cell receptor beta chain. These data belong to a study of cytomegalovirus exposure and HLA in healthy donors. PCR was performed using 60 Vbeta and 13 Jbeta primers. Only in-frame clones appear in the TCRdb table, and some are missing; sequencing was by immunoSEQ multiplex PCR. The table lists roughly 140,000 clones, over 75% of them singletons. This CDR3 region has 14 residues. The V segment lost 4 bases and the J segment 5 bases; nucleotides outside the gene matches: 1. Germline lookup yields CDR1 KGHSH and CDR2 LQKENI. Sequencing used PBMCs. This receptor was obtained from a man aged 25-40 years in good health and CMV-seronegative. The rearrangement uses TRBV18 and TRBJ2-1; 11 bases align to TRBD1. CDR3 region: CASSLDRGHNEQFF. In DNA, the CDR3 is TGTGCCAGCTCACTGGACAGGGGGCACAATGAGCAGTTCTTC.